This TCR beta chain originates from a study of cytomegalovirus exposure and HLA in healthy donors. Study-wide findings and caveats: Later work found that TCR association rates differed between HLA loci; DRB1 had the most and HLA-C the fewest.

Trimming removed 1 base at V and 1 base at J, with 10 bases between. CDR3 length: 15 residues. CDR1 is MDHEN and CDR2 is SYDVKM in the germline V gene. The donors gave bone marrow, and they were healthy. Donors counted as nominally healthy when sampled, yet unrecorded immune exposures were likely. Vbeta (60) and Jbeta (13) primers were used in the PCR. Assay used: immunoSEQ multiplex PCR; TCRdb lists only in-frame clones, some missing. Of 75,000 to 90,000 clones in the sample, more than 60% were seen once. Details on this clone: Its specificity is not known.

The clonotype comes from a male donor in good health and CMV-seropositive. This chain connects TRBV28 to TRBJ1-1; D perhaps matches TRBD1 (5 bases). Specimen: PBMCs. The CDR3 loop is CASSLSGHPNTEAFF. The CDR3 DNA reads TGTGCCAGCAGTTTATCAGGACACCCGAACACTGAAGCTTTCTTT.